This T cell receptor (beta chain) was profiled in a study of blood T cells in healthy people across ages. This clonotype came up a few times. CDR3 length equals 17 residues. The germline V gene encodes CDR1 SNHLY and CDR2 FYNNEI. The V end was cut by 10 bases, the J end by 0 bases, with 22 bases between. A second PCR of roughly 7 to 11 cycles used a sample-barcoded 5' primer and a J-beta primer mix. In TCRdb, the 5' RACE reads were re-called with MiXCR into one record per CDR3 protein. This table holds 550,000 to 650,000 distinct CDR3 sequences, roughly a quarter found once. The same sample was also used in a study of T cells of mothers and their children.

This sequence joins TRBV2 and TRBJ2-1; D possibly matches TRBD1 or TRBD2 (5 bases each). This TCR derives from a boy between 2 and 10 years old in good health. Input material: blood. CDR3 sequence (DNA): TGTGCCAAGGCTGGGACGGAGTCTCAACCCTCCTACAATGAGCAGTTCTTC. Translation gives CAKAGTESQPSYNEQFF.